These 6 T cell receptor beta chains were all obtained from the same sample, sequenced in a study of T-cell memory formation after mild COVID-19. A single record per CDR3 protein comes from TCRdb applying MiXCR to the 5' RACE reads. The sample records fewer than 250,000 distinct CDR3 sequences, 10% being singletons. Sequencing input: PBMCs or a T cell subset sorted from them (not recorded which). Receptors were obtained from a man younger than 30 who had mild COVID-19 (a few samples of this study predate the infection). Cell type and time point are not known.

The J gene is TRBJ1-2, the V gene TRBV20-1; the D is unclear. V lost 2 bases and J 0 bases, leaving 7 bases between the germline ends. CDR1 is DFQATT and CDR2 is SNEGSKA in the germline V gene (reference sequence). The CDR3 is 13 residues long. CDR3 nucleotides: TGCAGTGCTAGAATCCCAGCTAACTATGGCTACACCTTC. This gives the protein CSARIPANYGYTF.

This clonotype showed up many times. The rearrangement joins TRBV3-1 to TRBJ1-2, with D perhaps TRBD1 (5 bases). This CDR3 has 15 residues. The V gene's germline CDR1 is LGHDT and CDR2 YNNKEL (reference sequence). Trimming took off 4 bases at V and 4 bases at J, with 16 bases between the two ends. CDR3 sequence: CASSLGDGYFYGYTF. In nucleotides, the CDR3 is TGTGCCAGCAGCCTTGGGGACGGCTACTTCTATGGCTACACCTTC.

At least ten counts were recorded for this clonotype. The chain links TRBV18 to TRBJ1-5; possibly TRBD1 for D (5 bases). V was shortened by 3 bases and J by 6 bases, with 9 bases between the two germline ends. The germline CDR1 and CDR2 sequences are KGHSH and LQKENI. The CDR3 totals 13 residues. CDR3 bases: TGTGCCAGCTCACCGGGGGGGGGTCAGCCCCAGCATTTT. It is translated as CASSPGGGQPQHF.

The rearrangement joins TRBV29-1 to TRBJ2-6; D gene unclear. The ends were cut back, 8 bases at V and 5 bases at J, with 7 bases in the middle. This CDR3 region has 11 residues. The germline gives CDR1 SQVTM, CDR2 ANQGSEA. CDR3 sequence: CSPHRANVLTF. In nucleotides, the CDR3 is TGCAGCCCCCACCGGGCCAACGTCCTGACTTTC. Combining the CDR3 with reference TRBV29-1 and TRBJ2-6 gives the whole variable domain SAVISQKPSRDICQRGTSLTIQCQVDSQVTMMFWYRQQPGQSLTLIATANQGSEATYESGFVIDKFPISRPNLTFSTLTVSNMSPEDSSIYLCSPHRANVLTFGAGSRLTVL.

This clonotype has at least ten counts. The V and J genes are TRBV5-6 and TRBJ2-3; TRBD2 is a possible D gene (6 bases). From germline, CDR1 is SGHDT and CDR2 YYEEEE. The CDR3 covers 14 residues. The V end was cut by 2 bases, the J end by 1 base, with 8 bases between. The CDR3 nucleotides read TGTGCCAGCAGCTTTCCGGGGGGCACAGATACGCAGTATTTT. It codes for CASSFPGGTDTQYF.

The chain links TRBV11-2 to TRBJ1-6, with unresolved D. Germline V lookup: CDR1 SGHAT, CDR2 FQNNGV. The CDR3 runs to 17 residues. The V gene lost 6 bases and the J gene lost 4 bases, with 19 bases spanning the gap. CDR3 loop: CASRRPGLAIYNSPLHF. The CDR3 DNA follows: TGTGCCAGCAGACGTCCGGGCCTTGCGATTTATAATTCACCCCTCCACTTT.